This TCR beta chain is drawn from a study of cytomegalovirus exposure and HLA in healthy donors. Some clones are missing from TCRdb's copy, which holds only in-frame ones; the method was immunoSEQ multiplex PCR. The sample includes 190,000 or so clones, 65% to 90% of them seen just once. While the first cohort had several hundred subjects, the donors belonged to the separate validation cohort of roughly 130 subjects. A note on this clone: Its antigen remains unknown.

General study points: Researchers catalogued over 150 TCR beta chains as cytomegalovirus-associated.

The CDR3 is 14 amino acids. The ends were cut back, 5 bases at V and 4 bases at J, with 15 bases in the middle. Per germline, CDR1 MNHEY and CDR2 SVGAGI. The rearrangement uses TRBV6-5 and TRBJ2-7; a possible D gene is TRBD1 (7 bases). This receptor was taken from a woman in her twenties or thirties in good health and CMV-seropositive. Sequenced input: PBMCs. The CDR3, as DNA: TGTGCCAGCAGTCCGGCGGGACAGCGATACGAGCAGTACTTC. It encodes CASSPAGQRYEQYF.